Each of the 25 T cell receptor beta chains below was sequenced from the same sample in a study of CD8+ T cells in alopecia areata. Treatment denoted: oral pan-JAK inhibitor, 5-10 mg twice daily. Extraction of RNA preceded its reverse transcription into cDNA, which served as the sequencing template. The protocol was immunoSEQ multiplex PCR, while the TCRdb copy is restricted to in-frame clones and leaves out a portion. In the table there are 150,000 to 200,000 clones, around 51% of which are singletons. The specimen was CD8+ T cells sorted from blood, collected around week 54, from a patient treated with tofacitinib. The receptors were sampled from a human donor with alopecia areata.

The chain's CDR3 is CASSSGQITGELFF. The CDR3 region has the DNA TGTGCCAGCAGTTCCGGACAGATTACCGGGGAGCTGTTTTTT. The chain joins TRBV27 to TRBJ2-2; possible D gene TRBD1, 6 bases. Trimming removed 4 bases at V and 5 bases at J, with 11 bases between. The V gene's germline CDR1 is MNHEY and CDR2 SMNVEV (reference sequence). This CDR3 has 14 residues.

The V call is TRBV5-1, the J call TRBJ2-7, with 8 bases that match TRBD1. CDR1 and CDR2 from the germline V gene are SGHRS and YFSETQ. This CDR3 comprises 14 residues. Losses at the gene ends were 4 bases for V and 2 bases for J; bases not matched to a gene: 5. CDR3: CASSAYRGAYEQYF. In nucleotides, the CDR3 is TGCGCCAGCAGCGCCTACAGGGGGGCCTACGAGCAGTACTTC.

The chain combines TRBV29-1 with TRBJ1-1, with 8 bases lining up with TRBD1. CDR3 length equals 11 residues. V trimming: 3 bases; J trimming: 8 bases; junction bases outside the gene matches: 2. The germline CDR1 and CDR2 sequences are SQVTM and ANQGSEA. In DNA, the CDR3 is TGCAGCGTTGATCAGGGGGCCGAAGCTTTCTTT. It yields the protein CSVDQGAEAFF.

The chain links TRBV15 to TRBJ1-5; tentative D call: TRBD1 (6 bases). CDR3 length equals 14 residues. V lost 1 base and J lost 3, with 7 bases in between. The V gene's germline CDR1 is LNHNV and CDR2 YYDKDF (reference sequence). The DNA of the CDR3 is TGTGCCACCAGCAGAGCAGGGGACAATCAGCCCCAGCATTTT. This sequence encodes CATSRAGDNQPQHF. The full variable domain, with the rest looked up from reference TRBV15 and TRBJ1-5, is DAMVIQNPRYQVTQFGKPVTLSCSQTLNHNVMYWYQQKSSQAPKLLFHYYDKDFNNEADTPDNFQSRRPNTSFCFLDIRSPGLGDTAMYLCATSRAGDNQPQHFGDGTRLSIL.

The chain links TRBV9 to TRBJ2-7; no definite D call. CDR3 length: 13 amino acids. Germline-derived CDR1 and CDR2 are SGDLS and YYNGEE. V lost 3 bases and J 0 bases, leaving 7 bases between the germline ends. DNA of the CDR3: TGTGCCAGCAGCGCGGACGACTCCTACGAGCAGTACTTC. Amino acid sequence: CASSADDSYEQYF.

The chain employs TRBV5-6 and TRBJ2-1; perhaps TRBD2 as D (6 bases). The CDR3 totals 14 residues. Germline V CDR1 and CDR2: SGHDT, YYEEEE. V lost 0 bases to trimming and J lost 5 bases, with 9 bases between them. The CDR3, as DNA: TGTGCCAGCAGCTTGGGGGCTAGCGACAATGAGCAGTTCTTC. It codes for CASSLGASDNEQFF.

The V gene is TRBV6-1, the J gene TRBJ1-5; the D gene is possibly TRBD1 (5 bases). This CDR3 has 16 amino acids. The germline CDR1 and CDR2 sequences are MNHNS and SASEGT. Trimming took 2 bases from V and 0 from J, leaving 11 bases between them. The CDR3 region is CASSEMGPFSNQPQHF. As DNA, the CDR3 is TGTGCCAGCAGTGAAATGGGGCCGTTTAGCAATCAGCCCCAGCATTTT.

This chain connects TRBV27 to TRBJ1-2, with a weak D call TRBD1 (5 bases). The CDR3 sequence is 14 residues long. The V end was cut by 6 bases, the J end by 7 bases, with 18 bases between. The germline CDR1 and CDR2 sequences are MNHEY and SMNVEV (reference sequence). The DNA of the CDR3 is TGTGCCAGCAGCCCCGTGGGGGGGTCCCCTGGCTACACCTTC. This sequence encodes CASSPVGGSPGYTF.

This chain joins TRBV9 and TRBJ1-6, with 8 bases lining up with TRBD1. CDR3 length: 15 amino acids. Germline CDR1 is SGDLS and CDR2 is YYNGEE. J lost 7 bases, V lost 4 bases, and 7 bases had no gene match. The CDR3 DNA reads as TGTGCCAGCAGCCCTCCGACAGGGGAGAATTCACCCCTCCACTTT. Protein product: CASSPPTGENSPLHF.

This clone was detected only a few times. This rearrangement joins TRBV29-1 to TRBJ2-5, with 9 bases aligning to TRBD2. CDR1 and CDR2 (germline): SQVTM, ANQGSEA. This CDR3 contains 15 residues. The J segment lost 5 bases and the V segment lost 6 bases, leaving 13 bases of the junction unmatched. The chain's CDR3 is CSVPTAGGPVETQYF. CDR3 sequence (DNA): TGCAGCGTCCCCACCGCGGGGGGGCCCGTGGAGACCCAGTACTTC.

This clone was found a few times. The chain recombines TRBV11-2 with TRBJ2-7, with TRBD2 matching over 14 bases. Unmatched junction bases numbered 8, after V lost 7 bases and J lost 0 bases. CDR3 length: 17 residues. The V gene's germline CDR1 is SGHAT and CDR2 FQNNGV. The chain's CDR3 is CASTRTSGGRISYEQYF. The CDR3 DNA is TGTGCCAGCACGCGGACTAGCGGGGGGCGGATCTCCTACGAGCAGTACTTC.

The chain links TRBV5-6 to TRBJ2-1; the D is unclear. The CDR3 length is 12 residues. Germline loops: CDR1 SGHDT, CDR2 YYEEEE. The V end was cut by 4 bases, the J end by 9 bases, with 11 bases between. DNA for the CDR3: TGTGCCAGCAGCGACACTATCGGTGAGCAGTTCTTC. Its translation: CASSDTIGEQFF. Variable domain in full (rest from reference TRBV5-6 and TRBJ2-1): DAGVTQSPTHLIKTRGQQVTLRCSPKSGHDTVSWYQQALGQGPQFIFQYYEEEERQRGNFPDRFSGHQFPNYSSELNVNALLLGDSALYLCASSDTIGEQFFGPGTRLTVL.

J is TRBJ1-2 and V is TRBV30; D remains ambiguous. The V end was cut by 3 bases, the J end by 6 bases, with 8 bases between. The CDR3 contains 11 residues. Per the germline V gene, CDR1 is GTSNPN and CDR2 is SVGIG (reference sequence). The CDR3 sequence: CAWRSWDGYTF. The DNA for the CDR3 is TGTGCCTGGAGATCTTGGGATGGCTACACCTTC. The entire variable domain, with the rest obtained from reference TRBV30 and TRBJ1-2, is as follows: SQTIHQWPATLVQPVGSPLSLECTVEGTSNPNLYWYRQAAGRGLQLLFYSVGIGQISSEVPQNLSASRPQDRQFILSSKKLLLSDSGFYLCAWRSWDGYTFGSGTRLTVV.

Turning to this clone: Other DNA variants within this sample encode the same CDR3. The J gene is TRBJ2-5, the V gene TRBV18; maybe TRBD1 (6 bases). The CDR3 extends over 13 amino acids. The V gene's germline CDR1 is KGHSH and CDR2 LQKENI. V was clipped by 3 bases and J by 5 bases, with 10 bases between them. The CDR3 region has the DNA TGTGCCAGCTCACCCAGGCAGGGGGAGACCCAGTACTTC. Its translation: CASSPRQGETQYF.

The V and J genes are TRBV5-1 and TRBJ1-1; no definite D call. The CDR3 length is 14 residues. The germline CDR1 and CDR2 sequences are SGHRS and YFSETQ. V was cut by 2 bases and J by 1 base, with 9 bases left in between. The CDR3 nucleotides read TGCGCCAGCAGCTTCGGGATTCCGAACACTGAAGCTTTCTTT. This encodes CASSFGIPNTEAFF.

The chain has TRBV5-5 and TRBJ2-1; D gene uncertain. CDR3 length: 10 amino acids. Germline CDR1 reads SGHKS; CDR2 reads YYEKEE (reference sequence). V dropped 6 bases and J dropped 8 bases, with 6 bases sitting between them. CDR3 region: CASIGDEQFF. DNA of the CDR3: TGTGCCAGCATAGGCGATGAGCAGTTCTTC. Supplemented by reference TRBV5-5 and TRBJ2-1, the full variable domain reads DAGVTQSPTHLIKTRGQQVTLRCSPISGHKSVSWYQQVLGQGPQFIFQYYEKEERGRGNFPDRFSARQFPNYSSELNVNALLLGDSALYLCASIGDEQFFGPGTRLTVL.

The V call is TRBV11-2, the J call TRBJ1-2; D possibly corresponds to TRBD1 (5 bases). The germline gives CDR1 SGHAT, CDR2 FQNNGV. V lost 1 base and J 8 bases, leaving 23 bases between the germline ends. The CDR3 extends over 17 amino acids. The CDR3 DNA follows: TGTGCCAGCAGCTTAGGGTCCGGGACGGAGGTTTTTGTCGGCTACACCTTC. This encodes CASSLGSGTEVFVGYTF. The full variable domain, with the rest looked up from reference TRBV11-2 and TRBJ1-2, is EAGVAQSPRYKIIEKRQSVAFWCNPISGHATLYWYQQILGQGPKLLIQFQNNGVVDDSQLPKDRFSAERLKGVDSTLKIQPAKLEDSAVYLCASSLGSGTEVFVGYTFGSGTRLTVV.

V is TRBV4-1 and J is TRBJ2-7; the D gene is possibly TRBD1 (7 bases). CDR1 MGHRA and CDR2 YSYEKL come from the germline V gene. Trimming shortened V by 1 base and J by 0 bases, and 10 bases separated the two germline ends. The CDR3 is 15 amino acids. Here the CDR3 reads CASSQGQGLSYEQYF. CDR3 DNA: TGCGCCAGCAGCCAAGGACAGGGACTCTCCTACGAGCAGTACTTC.

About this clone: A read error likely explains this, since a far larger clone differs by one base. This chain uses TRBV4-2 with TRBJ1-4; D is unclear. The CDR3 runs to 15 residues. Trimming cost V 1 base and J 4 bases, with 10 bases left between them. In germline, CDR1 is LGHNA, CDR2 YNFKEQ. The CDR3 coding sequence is TGTGCCAGCAGCCAAGCGGTTGGCGTTAATGAAAAACTGTTTTTT. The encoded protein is CASSQAVGVNEKLFF.

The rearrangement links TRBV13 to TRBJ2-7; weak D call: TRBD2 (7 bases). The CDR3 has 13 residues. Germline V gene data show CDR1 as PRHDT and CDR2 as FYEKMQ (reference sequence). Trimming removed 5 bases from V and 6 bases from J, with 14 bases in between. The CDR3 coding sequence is TGTGCCAGCAGCCCGGAGGGGGGGACCGAGCAGTACTTC. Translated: CASSPEGGTEQYF.

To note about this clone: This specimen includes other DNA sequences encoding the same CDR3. CDR3 coding DNA: TGCGCCAGCAGCTTGCAGGGGGCTAATGAAAAACTGTTTTTT. Its translation: CASSLQGANEKLFF. This rearrangement joins TRBV5-1 to TRBJ1-4, with 7 bases that match TRBD1. V was clipped by 1 base and J by 3 bases; unmatched bases: 0. Germline CDR1 is SGHRS and CDR2 is YFSETQ. The CDR3 extends over 14 amino acids.

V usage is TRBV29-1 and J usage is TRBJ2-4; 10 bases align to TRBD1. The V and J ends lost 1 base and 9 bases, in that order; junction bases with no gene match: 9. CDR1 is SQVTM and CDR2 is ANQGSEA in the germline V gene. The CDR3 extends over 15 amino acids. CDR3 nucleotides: TGCAGCGTTGAAGCCCGGGACAGGGGTCTCGGCATTCAGTACTTC. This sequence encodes CSVEARDRGLGIQYF.

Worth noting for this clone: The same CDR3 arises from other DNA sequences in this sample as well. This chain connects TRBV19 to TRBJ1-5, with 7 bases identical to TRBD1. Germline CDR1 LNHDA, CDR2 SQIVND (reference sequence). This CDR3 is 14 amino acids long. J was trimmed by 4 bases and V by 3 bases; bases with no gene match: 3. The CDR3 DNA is TGTGCCAGTAGTATTAGGGACAGAAATCAGCCCCAGCATTTT. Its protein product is CASSIRDRNQPQHF.

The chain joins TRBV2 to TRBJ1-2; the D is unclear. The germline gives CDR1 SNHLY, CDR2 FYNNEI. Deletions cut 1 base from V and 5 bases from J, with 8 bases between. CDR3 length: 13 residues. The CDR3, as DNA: TGTGCCAGCAGTGAAGGCGGGGATTATGGCTACACCTTC. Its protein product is CASSEGGDYGYTF.

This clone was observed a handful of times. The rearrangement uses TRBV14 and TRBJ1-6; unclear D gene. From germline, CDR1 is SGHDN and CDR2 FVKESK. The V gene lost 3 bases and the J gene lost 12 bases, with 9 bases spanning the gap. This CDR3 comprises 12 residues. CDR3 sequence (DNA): TGTGCCAGCAGCCAGCGCTCGGAACCCCTCCACTTT. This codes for CASSQRSEPLHF.